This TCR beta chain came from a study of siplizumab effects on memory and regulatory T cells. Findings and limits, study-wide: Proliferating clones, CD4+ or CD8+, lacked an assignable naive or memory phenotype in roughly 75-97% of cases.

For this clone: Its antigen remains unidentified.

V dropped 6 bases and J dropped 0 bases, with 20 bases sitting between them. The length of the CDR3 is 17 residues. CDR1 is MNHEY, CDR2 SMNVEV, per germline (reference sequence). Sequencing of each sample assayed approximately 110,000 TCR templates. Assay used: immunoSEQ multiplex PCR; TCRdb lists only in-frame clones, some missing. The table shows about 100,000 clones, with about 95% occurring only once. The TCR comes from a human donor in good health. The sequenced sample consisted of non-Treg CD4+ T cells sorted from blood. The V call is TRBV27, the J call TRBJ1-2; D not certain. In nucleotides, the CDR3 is TGTGCCAGCAGCCCTCTAGTCCGGCGGGGAGCTAACTATGGCTACACCTTC. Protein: CASSPLVRRGANYGYTF.